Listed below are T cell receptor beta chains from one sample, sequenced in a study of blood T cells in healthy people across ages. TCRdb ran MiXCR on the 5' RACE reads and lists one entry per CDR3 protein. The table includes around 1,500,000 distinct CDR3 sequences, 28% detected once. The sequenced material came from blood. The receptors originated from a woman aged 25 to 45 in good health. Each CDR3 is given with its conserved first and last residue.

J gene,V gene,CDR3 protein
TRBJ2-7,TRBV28,CASSTTYTGGWYEQYF
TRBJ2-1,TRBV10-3,CAISAGGGETQFF
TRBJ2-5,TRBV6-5,CASSSGPRQETQYF
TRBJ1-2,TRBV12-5,CASGASNYGYTF
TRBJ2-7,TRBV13,CASSRRTVSYEQYF
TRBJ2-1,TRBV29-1,CVTRQGGEQFF
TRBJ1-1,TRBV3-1,CASSVLGGSGTEAFF
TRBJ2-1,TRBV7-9,CASSLAVGVTEQFF
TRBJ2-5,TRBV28,CASSQTSPPASGKETQYF
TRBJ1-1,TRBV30,CAWSVLSAAEAFF
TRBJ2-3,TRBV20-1,CSARSTNTDTQYF
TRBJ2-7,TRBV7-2,CASRTGLSDYEQYF
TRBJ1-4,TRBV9,CASSPGTSKDEKLFF
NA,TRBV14,CASSDRQAVGETQYF
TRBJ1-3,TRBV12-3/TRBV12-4,CASSSRGKDSTIYF
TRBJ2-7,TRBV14,CASRRQGANYEQYF
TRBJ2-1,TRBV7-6,CANQGLAASSYNEQFF
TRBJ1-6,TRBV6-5,CASSYGQDNSPLHF
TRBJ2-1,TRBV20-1,CSANPGLAGVGDYNEQFF
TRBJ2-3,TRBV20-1,CSAGDPGGGQDITDTQYF
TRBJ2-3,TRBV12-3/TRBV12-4,CASFFRASADAQYF
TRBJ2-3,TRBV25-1,CASSHAGTTQYF
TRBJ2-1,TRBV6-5,CASSYSTPTGGEQFF
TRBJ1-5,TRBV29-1,CSVATGTGYSNQPQHF
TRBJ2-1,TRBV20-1,CSAAGGREVGEQFF
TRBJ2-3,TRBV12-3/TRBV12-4,CASRREAGDAQYF
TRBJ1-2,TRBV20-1,CSASRREGGYTF
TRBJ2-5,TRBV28,CASYRSSGGAETQYF
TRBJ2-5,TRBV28,CASSDEGTLQETQYF
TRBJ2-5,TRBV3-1,CASSQPAGYQETQYF
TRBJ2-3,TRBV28,CASRLEDTQYF
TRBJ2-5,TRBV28,CATARQTETQYF
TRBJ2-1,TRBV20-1,CSASGTSGRALYNEQFF
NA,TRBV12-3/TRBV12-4,CASNSPDRAFYEQYF
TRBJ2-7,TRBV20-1,CSAGPFGSEQYF
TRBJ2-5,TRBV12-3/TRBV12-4,CASSFSSSQETQYF
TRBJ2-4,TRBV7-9,CASRQGNIQYF
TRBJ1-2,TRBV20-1,CSARSRGQGNNYGYTF
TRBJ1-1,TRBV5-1,CASSLSALTETEAFF
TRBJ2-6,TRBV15,CATSTGLALSGANVLTF
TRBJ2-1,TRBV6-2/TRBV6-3,CATSNLAGYNEQFF
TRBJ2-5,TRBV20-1,CSAITGNAGGNQETQYF
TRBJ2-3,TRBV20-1,CSARSDYSSTDTQYF
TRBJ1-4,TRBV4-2,CASSQEGRGFGTNEELFF
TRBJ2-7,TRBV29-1,CSAGGEQYF
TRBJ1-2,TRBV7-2,CASSSSGGLRYGYTF
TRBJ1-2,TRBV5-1,CASSLDDNYGYTF
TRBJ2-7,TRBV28,CASSLPSTGSTYEQYF
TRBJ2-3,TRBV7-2,CASSQPDWGDTQYF
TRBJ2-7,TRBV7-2,CASSLGGRGTYEQYF
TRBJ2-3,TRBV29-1,CSAGFSGDTQYF
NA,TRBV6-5,CASRHQPDRTYEQYF
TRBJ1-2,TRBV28,CASSLMRPVVDGYTF
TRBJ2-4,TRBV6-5,CAVRGAAKNIQYF
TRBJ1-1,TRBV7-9,CASSLALENTEAFF
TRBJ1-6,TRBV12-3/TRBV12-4,CASCYGGDESNSPLHF
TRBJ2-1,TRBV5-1,CASSSLLRSSYNEQFF
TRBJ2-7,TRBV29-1,CSVVHDSRDSGYEQYF
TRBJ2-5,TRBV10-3,CAIRTGLQETQYF